One sample yielded the 21 T cell receptor beta chains listed below, sequenced in a study of STAT5B mutations in CD4+ large granular lymphocyte leukemia. TCRdb's table, derived via immunoSEQ multiplex PCR, lists solely in-frame clones and lacks some. The repertoire holds roughly 41,000 clones, with about 80% as singletons. The sequenced sample was CD4+ T cells from blood buffy coats. Every receptor here comes from a human donor in good health.

The chain joins TRBV29-1 to TRBJ2-2; D is uncertain. Per the germline V gene, CDR1 is SQVTM and CDR2 is ANQGSEA. This CDR3 comprises 14 residues. Trimming stripped 2 bases from V and 5 bases from J, with 12 bases between. CDR3 loop: CSVETQVRTGELFF. The CDR3 nucleotides are TGCAGCGTTGAAACGCAGGTTCGAACCGGGGAGCTGTTTTTT.

This clone turned up a few times. The chain is built from TRBV6-1 and TRBJ2-1, with unresolved D. In germline, CDR1 is MNHNS, CDR2 SASEGT. Trimming removed 6 bases from V and 8 bases from J, with 8 bases in between. The CDR3 is 11 amino acids. The DNA for the CDR3 is TGTGCCAGCAGGGGGTGGGATGAGCAGTTCTTC. This encodes CASRGWDEQFF.

The rearrangement uses TRBV2 and TRBJ2-7; 12 bases are a match to TRBD2. This CDR3 spans 17 amino acids. With 5 bases clipped from V and 2 bases from J, the junction kept 10 bases outside the gene matches. Germline V CDR1 and CDR2: SNHLY, FYNNEI. Written as DNA, the CDR3 is TGTGCCAGCAGTTTCTTGACTAGCGGGGGCACTACCTACGAGCAGTACTTC. It yields the protein CASSFLTSGGTTYEQYF.

The V gene is TRBV5-6, the J gene TRBJ2-1, with D possibly being TRBD2 (6 bases). V was pared by 1 base and J by 2 bases, with 10 bases between. CDR3 length equals 15 residues. CDR1 and CDR2 from the germline V gene are SGHDT and YYEEEE. CDR3 sequence reads: CASSLFGSPYNEQFF. The CDR3 region has the DNA TGTGCCAGCAGCTTGTTCGGGAGCCCCTACAATGAGCAGTTCTTC. Full variable domain (missing parts from reference TRBV5-6 and TRBJ2-1): DAGVTQSPTHLIKTRGQQVTLRCSPKSGHDTVSWYQQALGQGPQFIFQYYEEEERQRGNFPDRFSGHQFPNYSSELNVNALLLGDSALYLCASSLFGSPYNEQFFGPGTRLTVL.

The sample holds a few counts of this clone. Compared with germline, one end of the junction differs, possibly owing to a read error. The chain uses TRBV18 and TRBJ1-5, with D perhaps TRBD1 (5 bases). Germline lookup yields CDR1 KGHSH and CDR2 LQKENI. There are 15 residues in the CDR3. DNA of the CDR3: TGCGCCAGCTCACCATCGGACACCCACAATCAGCCCCAGCATTTT. It translates to CASSPSDTHNQPQHF.

The J gene is TRBJ2-1, the V gene TRBV4-3; 9 bases agree with TRBD2. The germline gives CDR1 LGHNA, CDR2 YSLEER. J was trimmed by 10 bases and V by 1 base; bases with no gene match: 5. CDR3 length: 14 amino acids. CDR3 protein: CASSQVSGLAEQFF. CDR3 nucleotides: TGCGCCAGCAGCCAAGTTTCGGGACTAGCAGAGCAGTTCTTC.

CDR3 in amino acids: CAISESRDLAGGVSTDTQYF. DNA of the CDR3: TGTGCCATCAGTGAGTCGCGGGATCTAGCGGGAGGAGTGAGCACAGATACGCAGTATTTT. The V gene is TRBV10-3, the J gene TRBJ2-3; 11 bases agree with TRBD2. Trimming cost V 0 bases and J 0 bases; bases outside gene matches: 11. The CDR3 runs 20 residues. Germline CDR1 reads ENHRY; CDR2 reads SYGVKD.

This clone was recorded only once. The chain has TRBV7-9 and TRBJ2-7, with TRBD1 matching 10 bases. The germline V gene encodes CDR1 SEHNR and CDR2 FQNEAQ (reference sequence). J gave up 13 bases and V 2 bases, and 11 bases lay outside the gene matches. CDR3 length: 14 residues. The CDR3 bases are TGTGCCAGCAGCTTACTCCACCGGGACAGGGGACAATACTTC. This codes for CASSLLHRDRGQYF.

This rearrangement joins TRBV25-1 to TRBJ2-2; 8 bases line up with TRBD1. The CDR3 sequence is 13 residues long. CDR1 is MGHDK, CDR2 SYGVNS, per germline. Germline trimming cut 4 bases from V and 9 bases from J; bases unmatched to any gene: 4. As DNA, the CDR3 is TGTGCCAGCAGTGGGACAGGGTCTAGGGAGCTGTTTTTT. It specifies CASSGTGSRELFF.

The V call is TRBV5-1, the J call TRBJ2-5; TRBD1 agrees at 7 bases. This CDR3 is 13 amino acids long. V was clipped by 3 bases and J by 5 bases; unmatched bases: 4. Per the germline V gene, CDR1 is SGHRS and CDR2 is YFSETQ. The chain's CDR3 is CASSSGQPETQYF. CDR3 nucleotide sequence: TGCGCCAGCAGCTCGGGACAGCCTGAGACCCAGTACTTC.

Here the CDR3 reads CASSQGPSGSAYEQFF. The DNA of the CDR3 is TGCGCCAGCAGCCAAGGACCTAGCGGGAGTGCCTATGAGCAGTTCTTC. The V and J genes are TRBV4-1 and TRBJ2-1; 10 nucleotides align to TRBD2. This CDR3 region has 16 residues. The V gene's germline CDR1 is MGHRA and CDR2 YSYEKL. The V and J ends lost 1 base and 8 bases, in that order; junction bases with no gene match: 8.

The chain recombines TRBV6-5 with TRBJ1-5, with a possible D match to TRBD1 (6 bases). The CDR3 is 14 amino acids. Deletions cut 6 bases from V and 7 bases from J, with 16 bases between. The germline V gene has CDR1 MNHEY and CDR2 SVGAGI. CDR3 DNA: TGTGCCAGCAGCCCACTACAGGGACTGCAGCCCCAGCATTTT. This codes for CASSPLQGLQPQHF.

This chain links TRBV4-1 with TRBJ2-2, with 10 nucleotides matching TRBD2. This CDR3 is 15 amino acids long. V trimming: 3 bases; J trimming: 7 bases; junction bases outside the gene matches: 5. Germline CDR1 MGHRA, CDR2 YSYEKL. The CDR3 protein is CASSHTSGTGGELFF. The CDR3, as DNA: TGCGCCAGCAGCCACACTAGCGGGACTGGCGGGGAGCTGTTTTTT.

The CDR3 loop is CASGLAGYNTGELFF. The CDR3 nucleotides are TGCGCCAGCGGGTTAGCGGGGTATAACACCGGGGAGCTGTTTTTT. This chain connects TRBV5-1 to TRBJ2-2; 8 bases align to TRBD2. CDR1 is SGHRS and CDR2 is YFSETQ in the germline V gene. The V segment lost 7 bases and the J segment 2 bases; nucleotides outside the gene matches: 7. The CDR3 has 15 amino acids.

Only one count was recorded for this clone. The V call is TRBV5-8, the J call TRBJ2-3; D is perhaps TRBD1 or TRBD2 (5 bases each). The CDR3 spans 18 residues. The germline V gene has CDR1 SGHTS and CDR2 YDEGEE. Trimming removed 4 bases at V and 0 bases at J, with 21 bases between. CDR3 sequence reads: CASSMLGTEDPSTDTQYF. In DNA, the CDR3 is TGTGCCAGCAGCATGTTAGGGACCGAAGACCCTAGCACAGATACGCAGTATTTT.

This clone was seen more than once but under ten times. V and J are TRBV6-5 and TRBJ1-1; 9 nucleotides agree with TRBD1. The CDR3 consists of 15 residues. Per the germline V gene, CDR1 is MNHEY and CDR2 is SVGAGI. Trimming cost V 6 bases and J 0 bases; bases outside gene matches: 5. The DNA of the CDR3 is TGTGCCAGCAGGCGACAGGGGGGAGTGAACACTGAAGCTTTCTTT. It yields the protein CASRRQGGVNTEAFF.

V gene TRBV6-5 combines with J gene TRBJ1-3; TRBD1 is a possible D gene (5 bases). Germline lookup yields CDR1 MNHEY and CDR2 SVGAGI. Deletions cut 5 bases from V and 7 bases from J, with 15 bases between. The CDR3 covers 14 residues. CDR3 sequence (DNA): TGTGCCAGCAGTCTACAGGCGCCCCGGAACACCATATATTTT. Protein: CASSLQAPRNTIYF.

This clone was detected only a few times. CDR3 DNA sequence: TGTGCCAGTAGTTTGCAGGGACTCCCCTATGGCTACACCTTC. Protein sequence: CASSLQGLPYGYTF. The V and J genes are TRBV19 and TRBJ1-2; the D gene is possibly TRBD1 (5 bases). V lost 5 bases to trimming and J lost 4 bases, with 14 bases between them. CDR3 length: 14 amino acids. The germline V gene encodes CDR1 LNHDA and CDR2 SQIVND (reference sequence).

V and J are TRBV11-2 and TRBJ1-2; the D gene is possibly TRBD1 (6 bases). The CDR3 consists of 15 residues. Trimming shortened V by 1 base and J by 7 bases, and 16 bases separated the two germline ends. CDR1 is SGHAT and CDR2 is FQNNGV in the germline V gene. CDR3 nucleotide sequence: TGTGCCAGCAGCTTAGGGCGGGGGGCTATTAGTGGCTACACCTTC. Amino acid sequence: CASSLGRGAISGYTF.

The gene calls are TRBV25-1 and TRBJ2-7, with 8 bases matching TRBD2. J gave up 5 bases and V 6 bases, and 12 bases lay outside the gene matches. Germline V gene sequence: CDR1 MGHDK, CDR2 SYGVNS. The CDR3 is made up of 15 amino acids. CDR3 DNA: TGTGCCAGCAGCGCGGGACTAGTGGGAGTTCACGAGCAGTACTTC. This encodes CASSAGLVGVHEQYF.

This chain links TRBV7-2 with TRBJ2-7; D remains ambiguous. This CDR3 region has 14 residues. CDR1 and CDR2 from the germline V gene are SGHTA and FQGNSA. Trimming removed 0 bases at V and 3 bases at J, with 9 bases between. CDR3 sequence reads: CASSLARAYYEQYF. The DNA of the CDR3 is TGTGCCAGCAGCTTAGCGAGAGCTTACTACGAGCAGTACTTC.